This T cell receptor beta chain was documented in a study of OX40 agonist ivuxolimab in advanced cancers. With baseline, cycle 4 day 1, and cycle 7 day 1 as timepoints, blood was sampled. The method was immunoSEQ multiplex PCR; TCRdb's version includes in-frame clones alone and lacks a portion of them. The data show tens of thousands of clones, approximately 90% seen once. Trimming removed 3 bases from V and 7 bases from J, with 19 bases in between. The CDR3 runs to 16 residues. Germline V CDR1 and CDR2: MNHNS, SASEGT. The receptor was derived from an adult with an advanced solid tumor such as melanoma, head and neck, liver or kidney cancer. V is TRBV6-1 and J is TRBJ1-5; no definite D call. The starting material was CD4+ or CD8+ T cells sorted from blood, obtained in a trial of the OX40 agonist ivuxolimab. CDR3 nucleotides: TGTGCCAGCAGTGATTACGAGACACCGATGGGCCAGCCCCAGCATTTT. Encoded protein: CASSDYETPMGQPQHF.